Included here is one T cell receptor (beta chain) sequence, with context. Its antigen is unknown. The data belong to a study of cytomegalovirus exposure and HLA in healthy donors. Study-wide results and caveats: Across all donors, roughly uniform sequencing depth was an assumption of the presence/absence analyses.

The V segment lost 4 bases and the J segment 7 bases; nucleotides outside the gene matches: 7. The V gene's germline CDR1 is SGHNT and CDR2 YYREEE (reference sequence). The length of the CDR3 is 15 residues. Vbeta (60) and Jbeta (13) primers were used in the PCR. TCRdb's table, derived via immunoSEQ multiplex PCR, lists solely in-frame clones and lacks some. The sample lists 85,000 to 130,000 clones; around four fifths were seen once. The source of this sequence is a man between 50 and 59 years old in good health and CMV-seronegative. The V gene is TRBV5-4, the J gene TRBJ2-1; TRBD2 matches 11 bases. The specimen sequenced was PBMCs. Here the CDR3 reads CASSAATSGGNEQFF. The CDR3 DNA is TGTGCCAGCAGCGCGGCTACTAGCGGGGGAAATGAGCAGTTCTTC.